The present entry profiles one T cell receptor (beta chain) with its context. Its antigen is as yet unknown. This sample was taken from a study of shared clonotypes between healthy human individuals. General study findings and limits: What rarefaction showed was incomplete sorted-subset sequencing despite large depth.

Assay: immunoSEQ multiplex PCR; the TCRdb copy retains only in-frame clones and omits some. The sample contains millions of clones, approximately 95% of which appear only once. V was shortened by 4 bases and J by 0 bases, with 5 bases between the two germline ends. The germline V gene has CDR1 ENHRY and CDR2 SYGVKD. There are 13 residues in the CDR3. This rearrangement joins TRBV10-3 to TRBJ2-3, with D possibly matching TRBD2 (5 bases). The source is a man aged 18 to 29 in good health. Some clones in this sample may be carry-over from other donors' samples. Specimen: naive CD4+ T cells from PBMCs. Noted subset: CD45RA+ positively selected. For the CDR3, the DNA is TGTGCCATCAGTGCGGGGAGCACAGATACGCAGTATTTT. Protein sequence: CAISAGSTDTQYF.